This record concerns one TCR beta chain sequence. Its antigen is unidentified. This entry comes from a study of cytomegalovirus exposure and HLA in healthy donors. Study context: There were over 350 genotyped donors. Of these, roughly 80% fell in the genetic ancestry cluster associated with self-reported Caucasian donors.

The PCR contained 60 Vbeta and 13 Jbeta primers. TCRdb keeps only in-frame clones here, not all; method: immunoSEQ multiplex PCR. This table has more than 150,000 clones, 84% appearing once. This CDR3 region has 13 residues. Study-wide points: Reports showed the classifier diagnosing cytomegalovirus status with high specificity and sensitivity. Near-uniform donor sequencing depth was presumed by presence/absence analyses. In vitro, three CMV-associated chains proved specific for CMV antigens.

Sequenced material: PBMCs. The TCR was taken from a boy aged 10-17 years in good health and CMV-seronegative. This chain links TRBV12-2 with TRBJ2-7; the table's D call, TRBD2, was not checked against the DNA. TRBV12-2 is a recognized pseudogene. CDR3 sequence reads: CASRFGVSYEQYF. The DNA for the CDR3 is TGTGCAAGTCGCTTCGGGGTCTCCTACGAGCAGTACTTC.